The 32 T cell receptor beta chains presented below share a single source sample, sequenced in a study of T cell responses to AZD1222 COVID-19 vaccine. Profiled with immunoSEQ multiplex PCR; TCRdb holds only in-frame clones, not every one. The sample has some 64,000 clones, over 75% seen once; the top ten hold approximately 15%. The material sequenced was peripheral blood, taken on day 0 of AZD1222 vaccination. The source is an adult in good health.

CDR3 sequence reads: CASSVFGDLGGYTF. DNA for the CDR3: TGTGCCAGCAGTGTATTCGGGGACCTAGGTGGCTACACCTTC. The chain is built from TRBV25-1 and TRBJ1-2, with a possible D match to TRBD1 (5 bases). CDR3 length: 14 residues. Germline-derived CDR1 and CDR2 are MGHDK and SYGVNS. Deletions cut 4 bases from V and 7 bases from J, with 16 bases between.

This chain links TRBV10-1 with TRBJ2-5; D is perhaps TRBD1 (6 bases). Germline V gene data show CDR1 as WNHNN and CDR2 as SYGVQD (reference sequence). This CDR3 is built from 16 residues. Between the trimmed V and J ends, which lost 6 bases and 5 bases, there was a span of 22 bases. DNA of the CDR3: TGCGCCAGCAGGAAAACAGGGCCCCTCGGAGTCGAGACCCAGTACTTC. It codes for CASRKTGPLGVETQYF.

The rearrangement links TRBV5-8 to TRBJ1-1, with D unresolved. This CDR3 region has 15 residues. The germline V gene encodes CDR1 SGHTS and CDR2 YDEGEE. Trimming took off 2 bases at V and 4 bases at J, with 15 bases between the two ends. The DNA of the CDR3 is TGTGCCAGCAGCTTAGGAGTGGTGGTAGCCACTGAAGCTTTCTTT. It specifies CASSLGVVVATEAFF.

The chain uses TRBV5-5 and TRBJ2-1, with 7 nucleotides matching TRBD1. The V segment lost 4 bases and the J segment 0 bases; nucleotides outside the gene matches: 4. This CDR3 has 15 residues. Germline-derived CDR1 and CDR2 are SGHKS and YYEKEE (reference sequence). CDR3 nucleotide sequence: TGTGCCAGCAGCGTCAGGGACAGCTCCTACAATGAGCAGTTCTTC. Protein: CASSVRDSSYNEQFF. The whole variable domain, remainder taken from reference TRBV5-5 and TRBJ2-1, is DAGVTQSPTHLIKTRGQQVTLRCSPISGHKSVSWYQQVLGQGPQFIFQYYEKEERGRGNFPDRFSARQFPNYSSELNVNALLLGDSALYLCASSVRDSSYNEQFFGPGTRLTVL.

The chain joins TRBV30 to TRBJ2-1, with TRBD1 matching over 11 bases. The CDR3 runs 13 residues. The junction had 4 bases not matched to a gene; V was cut back by 7 bases and J by 5 bases. Germline V gene data show CDR1 as GTSNPN and CDR2 as SVGIG (reference sequence). The CDR3 here is CALGQGVDNEQFF. The CDR3 DNA follows: TGTGCCTTGGGACAGGGGGTAGACAATGAGCAGTTCTTC.

The V and J genes are TRBV5-4 and TRBJ1-4; 8 nucleotides align to TRBD1. The V gene's germline CDR1 is SGHNT and CDR2 YYREEE (reference sequence). The trim removed 4 bases at V and 4 bases at J, leaving 9 bases unmatched. The CDR3 totals 16 residues. The CDR3 sequence is CASSPDSRGLNEKLFF. The CDR3, as DNA: TGTGCCAGCAGCCCGGACAGCAGGGGGCTTAATGAAAAACTGTTTTTT. The variable domain in full, completed from reference TRBV5-4 and TRBJ1-4, reads ETGVTQSPTHLIKTRGQQVTLRCSSQSGHNTVSWYQQALGQGPQFIFQYYREEENGRGNFPPRFSGLQFPNYSSELNVNALELDDSALYLCASSPDSRGLNEKLFFGSGTQLSVL.

This clone has only one observation. V is TRBV19 and J is TRBJ1-4, with 7 bases lining up with TRBD1. The CDR3 is made up of 15 amino acids. From germline, CDR1 is LNHDA and CDR2 SQIVND (reference sequence). With V trimmed by 5 bases and J by 8 bases, 11 bases remained unmatched. The CDR3 reads CASSPRQGPREKLFF. For the CDR3, the DNA is TGTGCCAGTAGTCCCCGACAGGGCCCCCGAGAAAAACTGTTTTTT.

The V gene is TRBV30, the J gene TRBJ1-6; D is unresolved. Germline CDR1 GTSNPN, CDR2 SVGIG (reference sequence). V lost 7 bases to trimming and J lost 14 bases, with 21 bases between them. This CDR3 spans 13 amino acids. CDR3 protein: CALEAGTPSALHF. CDR3 sequence (DNA): TGTGCCTTGGAGGCGGGTACGCCTTCGGCCCTCCACTTT.

This rearrangement joins TRBV6-5 to TRBJ2-3; 8 bases map to TRBD1. The germline V gene has CDR1 MNHEY and CDR2 SVGAGI. The J segment lost 2 bases and the V segment lost 6 bases, leaving 7 bases of the junction unmatched. The length of the CDR3 is 15 residues. The CDR3 region is CASRYGQGYTDTQYF. In nucleotides, the CDR3 is TGTGCCAGCAGGTACGGACAGGGATACACAGATACGCAGTATTTT.

The CDR3, as DNA: TGTGCCAGCAGCCGACCGGGACAGGGTAAGAATGAGCAGTTCTTC. Its translation is CASSRPGQGKNEQFF. The genes are TRBV4-2 and TRBJ2-1, with TRBD1 identical over 9 bases. V was clipped by 4 bases and J by 7 bases; unmatched bases: 8. The CDR3 totals 15 residues. Germline CDR1 LGHNA, CDR2 YNFKEQ.

The rearrangement uses TRBV9 and TRBJ2-1, with 8 bases that match TRBD2. Trimming took 0 bases from V and 5 from J; bases not matched to a gene: 10. CDR3 length: 17 amino acids. Germline V lookup: CDR1 SGDLS, CDR2 YYNGEE. CDR3: CASSVELGTRTNNEQFF. The CDR3 coding sequence is TGTGCCAGCAGCGTAGAATTGGGGACTAGGACGAACAATGAGCAGTTCTTC.

V gene TRBV5-5 combines with J gene TRBJ2-3; 11 bases agree with TRBD1. V shed 4 bases, J shed 3 bases, and the junction held 10 bases outside the gene matches. Germline CDR1 reads SGHKS; CDR2 reads YYEKEE (reference sequence). CDR3 length: 17 amino acids. Written as DNA, the CDR3 is TGTGCCAGCAGCCCCCGGACAGGGGGCGCGGGGACAGATACGCAGTATTTT. Encoded protein: CASSPRTGGAGTDTQYF.

Here the CDR3 DNA reads TGTGCCAGCAGCTTAGCGGAGGGGATCTCTGGAAACACCATATATTTT. Translated: CASSLAEGISGNTIYF. The genes are TRBV7-6 and TRBJ1-3; possibly TRBD1 for D (5 bases). V was clipped by 0 bases and J by 0 bases, with 9 bases between them. Germline CDR1 reads SGHVS; CDR2 reads FNYEAQ. This CDR3 has 16 residues.

In its sample, this clone was seen a few times. Other DNA sequences within the sample encode an identical CDR3. The chain uses TRBV5-6 and TRBJ1-1; TRBD1 might be the D (6 bases). CDR3 length equals 14 residues. V was shortened by 1 base and J by 1 base, with 8 bases between the two germline ends. Germline V CDR1 and CDR2: SGHDT, YYEEEE. The chain's CDR3 is CASSLPGENTEAFF. CDR3 in DNA: TGTGCCAGCAGCTTGCCAGGGGAGAACACTGAAGCTTTCTTT.

This chain connects TRBV18 to TRBJ1-6; TRBD1 matches at 11 bases. Losses at the gene ends were 4 bases for V and 9 bases for J; bases not matched to a gene: 5. Germline V lookup: CDR1 KGHSH, CDR2 LQKENI. The CDR3 is made up of 15 amino acids. The CDR3 bases are TGTGCCAGCTCACTCGGACAGGGGGCTGTTTCACCCCTCCACTTT. It translates to CASSLGQGAVSPLHF.

The chain employs TRBV19 and TRBJ2-4, with 7 positions matching TRBD2. The CDR3 is 15 amino acids. The germline gives CDR1 LNHDA, CDR2 SQIVND (reference sequence). J gave up 14 bases and V 1 base, and 14 bases lay outside the gene matches. The CDR3 nucleotides are TGTGCCAGTAGTATAGTAGACTCGGGGGGTCGTGGAAAGTACTTC. This encodes CASSIVDSGGRGKYF.

The chain has TRBV20-1 and TRBJ1-1; D is unclear. Germline CDR1 DFQATT, CDR2 SNEGSKA (reference sequence). The CDR3 has 11 amino acids. The V gene lost 5 bases and the J gene lost 2 bases, with 6 bases spanning the gap. The CDR3 nucleotides read TGCAGTGCTGGAGGAAACACTGAAGCTTTCTTT. Translated: CSAGGNTEAFF.

The chain employs TRBV5-4 and TRBJ1-6; 7 nucleotides line up with TRBD1. The CDR3 runs to 17 residues. CDR1 and CDR2 (germline): SGHNT, YYREEE (reference sequence). Unmatched junction bases numbered 9, after V lost 1 base and J lost 5 bases. This chain's CDR3 is CASSLSRGFVDNSPLHF. The CDR3 bases are TGTGCCAGCAGCTTGTCCAGGGGGTTTGTTGATAATTCACCCCTCCACTTT.

The rearrangement joins TRBV11-2 to TRBJ1-2; TRBD1 matches 8 bases. The ends lost 5 bases at V and 8 bases at J; junction bases unmatched: 4. The CDR3 is 12 amino acids. Germline CDR1 is SGHAT and CDR2 is FQNNGV. The CDR3 loop reads CASSQDRAGYTF. CDR3 nucleotide sequence: TGTGCCAGCAGCCAGGACAGGGCGGGCTACACCTTC.

J is TRBJ1-2 and V is TRBV12-3 or TRBV12-4, with 9 nucleotides matching TRBD1. The V gene end was trimmed by 6 bases and the J gene end by 10 bases; junction bases not matched to a gene: 3. This CDR3 comprises 11 residues. The CDR3 nucleotides read TGTGCCAGCAGCACACAGGGGGCCTACACCTTC. Translating it yields CASSTQGAYTF.

The V call is TRBV11-3, the J call TRBJ1-1; D might be TRBD1 (6 bases). CDR1 and CDR2 from the germline V gene are SGHNT and YENEEA. V lost 3 bases to trimming and J lost 7 bases, with 9 bases between them. This CDR3 has 12 amino acids. CDR3 sequence: CASSFGQIEAFF. CDR3 sequence (DNA): TGTGCCAGCAGCTTTGGACAGATTGAAGCTTTCTTT.

The chain couples TRBV5-1 to TRBJ1-1, with D tentatively TRBD1 (5 bases). Germline-derived CDR1 and CDR2 are SGHRS and YFSETQ. V was clipped by 2 bases and J by 3 bases, with 11 bases between them. The CDR3 length is 14 residues. CDR3 bases: TGCGCCAGCAGCTTCGGGGGGAGGGACACTGAAGCTTTCTTT. Amino acids: CASSFGGRDTEAFF.

The J gene is TRBJ2-7, the V gene TRBV10-3; D is tentatively TRBD1 or TRBD2 (7 bases each). Germline loops: CDR1 ENHRY, CDR2 SYGVKD. Trimming cost V 6 bases and J 3 bases, with 15 bases left between them. The CDR3 totals 14 residues. DNA for the CDR3: TGTGCCATCAGAGGGGGCAGGGAGGGCTACGAGCAGTACTTC. This translates into CAIRGGREGYEQYF.

This rearrangement joins TRBV5-4 to TRBJ2-2; D perhaps matches TRBD2 (5 bases). Trimming left V 0 bases short and J 6 bases short, with 21 bases between. This CDR3 is 18 amino acids long. Germline CDR1 reads SGHNT; CDR2 reads YYREEE (reference sequence). For the CDR3, the DNA is TGTGCCAGCAGCTTGGACAAACTTGGTTTGAGCGGCTCCGGGGAGCTGTTTTTT. It translates to CASSLDKLGLSGSGELFF.

The gene calls are TRBV6-5 and TRBJ2-1, with 11 bases matching TRBD1. Germline loops: CDR1 MNHEY, CDR2 SVGAGI. The length of the CDR3 is 14 residues. V lost 10 bases to trimming and J lost 7 bases; unmatched junction nucleotides: 9. DNA of the CDR3: TGTGCCACCTCGGGACAGGGGGGGCGGAATGAGCAGTTCTTC. Encoded protein: CATSGQGGRNEQFF.

The chain joins TRBV4-3 to TRBJ1-2; tentatively, D is TRBD1 (6 bases). Trimming left V 0 bases short and J 7 bases short, with 18 bases between. Germline values: CDR1 LGHNA, CDR2 YSLEER. This CDR3 is 16 amino acids long. CDR3 nucleotide sequence: TGCGCCAGCAGCCAAGACTTGCACCACAGGGTACCTGGCTACACCTTC. Residues: CASSQDLHHRVPGYTF.

The CDR3: CASSARQGSDYGYTF. CDR3 DNA sequence: TGTGCCAGCAGCGCCAGACAGGGGTCGGACTATGGCTACACCTTC. V is TRBV7-2 and J is TRBJ1-2, with TRBD1 matching over 8 bases. Trimming removed 5 bases from V and 3 bases from J; junction bases left unmatched: 8. The CDR3 extends over 15 amino acids. The germline V gene has CDR1 SGHTA and CDR2 FQGNSA.

This sequence joins TRBV27 and TRBJ2-3, with 7 bases identical to TRBD1. The CDR3 spans 14 residues. The trim removed 6 bases at V and 3 bases at J, leaving 6 bases unmatched. From germline, CDR1 is MNHEY and CDR2 SMNVEV (reference sequence). The CDR3 nucleotides read TGTGCCAGCAGCTCGGGCAGGGGGACAGATACGCAGTATTTT. It is translated as CASSSGRGTDTQYF.

This rearrangement joins TRBV19 to TRBJ1-3; TRBD1 is a possible D gene (6 bases). The CDR3 runs to 15 residues. Trimming left V 6 bases short and J 4 bases short, with 16 bases between. Germline V gene lookup returns CDR1 LNHDA and CDR2 SQIVND (reference sequence). The CDR3 is CASSRGGETGNTIYF. The CDR3, as DNA: TGTGCCAGTAGCAGGGGCGGCGAAACGGGAAACACCATATATTTT.

This sequence joins TRBV15 and TRBJ1-2, with D possibly matching TRBD1 (5 bases). The CDR3 consists of 14 residues. V was clipped by 1 base and J by 4 bases, with 10 bases between them. The V gene's germline CDR1 is LNHNV and CDR2 YYDKDF (reference sequence). The CDR3 here is CATSRGGGGYGYTF. The CDR3 bases are TGTGCCACCAGCAGAGGTGGGGGGGGCTATGGCTACACCTTC.

V gene TRBV5-5 combines with J gene TRBJ1-6, with D unclear. CDR1 is SGHKS, CDR2 YYEKEE, per germline (reference sequence). V was shortened by 1 base and J by 0 bases, with 8 bases between the two germline ends. There are 16 residues in the CDR3. CDR3 DNA: TGTGCCAGCAGCTTGTCGGATAGCTCCTATAATTCACCCCTCCACTTT. It encodes CASSLSDSSYNSPLHF.

The chain joins TRBV4-1 to TRBJ2-1, with no clear D. Trimming stripped 2 bases from V and 0 bases from J, with 8 bases between. This CDR3 spans 15 amino acids. Per germline, CDR1 MGHRA and CDR2 YSYEKL. CDR3 nucleotides: TGCGCCAGCAGCCAATCCGTGAGCTCCTACAATGAGCAGTTCTTC. This encodes CASSQSVSSYNEQFF.